The rows below give T cell receptor beta chains drawn from one sample of a study of shared clonotypes between healthy human individuals. TCRdb's copy holds only in-frame clones and misses some; the assay was immunoSEQ multiplex PCR. The sample records some 740,000 clones, nearly 95% being singletons. The source material was naive CD8+ T cells sorted from blood. These receptors came from a man in his thirties or forties in good health. CDR3s include the opening cysteine and the closing phenylalanine or tryptophan. The order of the fields is clone size, V gene, J gene, D gene, CDR3 protein, CDR3 DNA. The D gene is left open where the match is weak. Clone size is shown for a subset of rows, as once, few, many or a class of expanded clone.

>-|TRBV27|TRBJ1-1|-
CASRWGGSTNTEAFF
TGTGCCAGCAGGTGGGGTGGCAGTACGAACACTGAAGCTTTCTTT
>-|TRBV28|TRBJ2-2|-
CATSFLGELFF
TGTGCCACCTCTTTCTTGGGGGAGCTGTTTTTT
>-|TRBV18|TRBJ1-1|-
CASSPGDTEAFF
TGTGCCAGCTCCCCCGGGGACACTGAAGCTTTCTTT
>-|TRBV29-1|TRBJ2-2|-
CSVEAQDGNTGELFF
TGCAGCGTTGAAGCGCAGGACGGGAACACCGGGGAGCTGTTTTTT
>-|TRBV28|TRBJ2-1|TRBD2
CASTRENNEQFF
TGTGCCAGCACGCGGGAGAACAATGAGCAGTTCTTC
>-|TRBV11-3|TRBJ2-2|-
CASSLRVGELFF
TGTGCCAGCAGCTTACGGGTCGGGGAGCTGTTTTTT
>-|TRBV5-8|TRBJ2-1|TRBD2
CASSLAGGPRDEQFF
TGTGCCAGCAGCTTAGCGGGAGGGCCCAGGGATGAGCAGTTCTTC
>-|TRBV14|TRBJ2-7|-
CASSQWQGLTNEQYF
TGTGCCAGCAGCCAATGGCAGGGGCTAACTAACGAGCAGTACTTC
>-|TRBV6-5|TRBJ2-7|TRBD2
CASSLAGAYEQYF
TGTGCCAGCAGCCTAGCGGGAGCGTACGAGCAGTACTTC
>-|TRBV27|TRBJ1-1|-
CASRMNTEAFF
TGTGCCAGCAGGATGAACACTGAAGCTTTCTTT
>-|TRBV7-2|TRBJ2-7|TRBD2
CASSFTGTSGYEQYF
TGTGCCAGCAGTTTTACCGGGACTAGCGGCTACGAGCAGTACTTC
>once|TRBV11-2|TRBJ1-1|-
CASSLPTGFTEAFF
TGTGCCAGCAGCTTACCTACAGGGTTCACTGAAGCTTTCTTT
>-|TRBV7-9|TRBJ2-1|-
CASGWGAGKEYNEQFF
TGTGCCAGCGGGTGGGGGGCAGGTAAGGAGTACAATGAGCAGTTCTTC
>-|TRBV5-1|TRBJ2-7|-
CASSLAGGRTYEQYF
TGCGCCAGCAGCTTGGCTGGGGGGCGAACCTACGAGCAGTACTTC
>-|TRBV28|TRBJ1-1|-
CASSSTLNTEAFF
TGTGCCAGCAGTTCTACACTGAACACTGAAGCTTTCTTT
>-|TRBV5-1|TRBJ2-3|TRBD2
CASSLTLMSPTSRGLDTQYF
TGCGCCAGCAGCTTAACTCTTATGTCGCCGACTAGCCGGGGGTTAGATACGCAGTATTTT
>-|TRBV18|TRBJ2-3|-
CASSPPASGLHTDTQYF
TGTGCCAGCTCACCACCGGCGTCGGGTCTACACACAGATACGCAGTATTTT
>-|TRBV5-8|TRBJ1-4|-
CASSLGVGGEKLFF
TGTGCCAGCAGCTTGGGAGTGGGTGGTGAAAAACTGTTTTTT
>-|TRBV10-3|TRBJ1-1|TRBD1
CAISEYRGGSEAFF
TGTGCCATCAGTGAGTACAGGGGAGGATCTGAAGCTTTCTTT
>-|TRBV27|TRBJ1-1|-
CASSLISGRGTEAFF
TGTGCCAGCAGTTTAATTTCGGGAAGGGGTACTGAAGCTTTCTTT
>-|TRBV6-1|TRBJ2-7|TRBD1
CASRGQSTYEQYF
TGTGCCAGCAGGGGACAGTCCACCTACGAGCAGTACTTC
>-|TRBV30|TRBJ2-3|-
CAWSMASSTDTQYF
TGTGCCTGGAGTATGGCGTCTAGCACAGATACGCAGTATTTT
>-|TRBV27|TRBJ2-2|-
CASSFLPGSNTGELFF
TGTGCCAGCAGTTTTCTTCCAGGCAGCAACACCGGGGAGCTGTTTTTT